This TCR beta chain emerged from a study of T cells in Graves' hyperthyroidism and ophthalmopathy. Germline trimming cut 4 bases from V and 0 bases from J; bases unmatched to any gene: 8. The CDR3 runs to 16 residues. Looked up from germline, CDR1 is SGHVS and CDR2 is FQNEAQ. Ten or more counts support this clonotype. It was RNA transcripts that yielded the amplified TCR beta CDR3 regions. During a first-round RT-PCR of the TCR CDR3, the HTBI primer set was used. TCRdb itself ran the multiplex PCR reads through MiXCR, one entry per CDR3 protein. The sample lists 550,000 to 700,000 distinct CDR3 sequences; 14% to 15% were seen once.

V and J are TRBV7-8 and TRBJ2-7; 8 bases fit TRBD1. The TCR comes from a woman in her thirties or forties with Graves' ophthalmopathy. The sample taken for sequencing was blood. CDR3 sequence: CASSSQTGASSYEQYF. CDR3 DNA: TGTGCCAGCAGCTCCCAGACAGGGGCCAGCTCCTACGAGCAGTACTTC.